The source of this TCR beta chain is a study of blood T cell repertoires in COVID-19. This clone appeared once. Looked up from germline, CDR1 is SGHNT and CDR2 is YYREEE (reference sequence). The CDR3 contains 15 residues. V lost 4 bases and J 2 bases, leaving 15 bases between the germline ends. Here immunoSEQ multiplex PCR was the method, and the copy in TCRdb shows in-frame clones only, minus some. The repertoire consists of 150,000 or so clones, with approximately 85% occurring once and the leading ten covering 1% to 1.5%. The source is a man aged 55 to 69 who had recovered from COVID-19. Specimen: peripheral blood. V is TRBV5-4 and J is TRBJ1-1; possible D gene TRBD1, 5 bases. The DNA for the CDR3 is TGTGCCAGCAGCCCGGGAGGGACGGTTAACACTGAAGCTTTCTTT. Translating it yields CASSPGGTVNTEAFF.